Below are 10 T cell receptor beta chains sequenced from a single sample in a study of technical replicates of blood from several donors. Repertoires were generated with immunoSEQ multiplex PCR, while TCRdb's copy carries only in-frame clones and drops some. This repertoire shows tens of thousands of clones, roughly nine tenths found once; its top ten account for around 4%. The specimen sequenced was PBMCs. The receptors stem from a human donor in good health. Some clones in this sample may be carry-over from other donors' samples.

The chain joins TRBV6-1 to TRBJ1-1; D possibly corresponds to TRBD1 (6 bases). The V end was cut by 7 bases, the J end by 5 bases, with 14 bases between. CDR3 length equals 13 residues. Germline CDR1 reads MNHNS; CDR2 reads SASEGT. CDR3 loop: CASTQNRATEAFF. As DNA, the CDR3 is TGTGCCAGCACCCAAAACAGGGCGACTGAAGCTTTCTTT.

This rearrangement joins TRBV30 to TRBJ2-1; the D gene is possibly TRBD2 (6 bases). V lost 4 bases and J 4 bases, leaving 23 bases between the germline ends. The CDR3 sequence is 17 residues long. Germline V CDR1 and CDR2: GTSNPN, SVGIG (reference sequence). Here the CDR3 DNA reads TGTGCCTGGACCGTGGGAGGCCGCGGTGCCCTTTACAATGAGCAGTTCTTC. It translates to CAWTVGGRGALYNEQFF.

The chain uses TRBV5-4 and TRBJ2-2; 10 bases fit TRBD2. V shed 5 bases, J shed 4 bases, and the junction held 5 bases outside the gene matches. CDR3 length: 15 residues. From germline, CDR1 is SGHNT and CDR2 YYREEE (reference sequence). CDR3 protein: CASSTTSGITGELFF. CDR3 bases: TGTGCCAGCAGTACAACTAGCGGGATCACCGGGGAGCTGTTTTTT.

The CDR3 reads CSANRGNLVTEAFF. The DNA for the CDR3 is TGCAGCGCAAACAGGGGGAACCTCGTCACTGAAGCTTTCTTT. The chain recombines TRBV29-1 with TRBJ1-1; 8 positions match TRBD1. V shed 7 bases and J 4 bases; nucleotides not matched to a gene: 11. Looked up from germline, CDR1 is SQVTM and CDR2 is ANQGSEA. The CDR3 runs to 14 residues.

This sequence joins TRBV5-1 and TRBJ2-2, with 7 bases fitting TRBD2. This CDR3 spans 14 amino acids. The V segment lost 2 bases and the J segment 7 bases; nucleotides outside the gene matches: 5. Germline CDR1 SGHRS, CDR2 YFSETQ. The CDR3 protein is CASSLLASDGELFF. In DNA form, the CDR3 reads TGCGCCAGCAGCTTACTAGCGTCCGACGGGGAGCTGTTTTTT.

This clone was observed once. This chain connects TRBV11-1 to TRBJ2-7; D unclear. V was shortened by 0 bases and J by 6 bases, with 6 bases between the two germline ends. The V gene's germline CDR1 is SGHAT and CDR2 FQDESV (reference sequence). The CDR3 is 12 amino acids. The CDR3 DNA reads as TGTGCCAGCAGCTTAGCCATGTCCGAGCAGTACTTC. This gives the protein CASSLAMSEQYF.

By share of the sample, this clone is medium-sized (0.01 to 0.1%). The rearrangement uses TRBV7-9 and TRBJ1-2; 7 bases are a match to TRBD1. CDR3 length: 15 amino acids. Germline V gene sequence: CDR1 SEHNR, CDR2 FQNEAQ (reference sequence). The ends lost 4 bases at V and 14 bases at J; junction bases unmatched: 19. In nucleotides, the CDR3 is TGTGCCAGCAGCTCAAGGACAGGACTCTTTCACGTTCGGACCTTC. This encodes CASSSRTGLFHVRTF.

The chain recombines TRBV2 with TRBJ2-5; 8 nucleotides match TRBD1. This CDR3 is 14 amino acids long. Germline lookup yields CDR1 SNHLY and CDR2 FYNNEI. J was trimmed by 1 base and V by 6 bases; bases with no gene match: 4. The CDR3 spells CASRGTGGQETQYF. The DNA for the CDR3 is TGTGCCAGCAGGGGAACAGGGGGCCAAGAGACCCAGTACTTC.

V usage is TRBV9 and J usage is TRBJ2-6; TRBD1 matches at 9 bases. Trimming removed 1 base from V and 2 bases from J; junction bases left unmatched: 13. The CDR3 spans 20 residues. Germline-derived CDR1 and CDR2 are SGDLS and YYNGEE. CDR3 sequence (DNA): TGTGCCAGCAGCGTAACCAACCGGGACAGGGTTTTAACTGGGGCCAACGTCCTGACTTTC. It yields the protein CASSVTNRDRVLTGANVLTF.

A single count supports this clone. The V gene is TRBV6-6, the J gene TRBJ2-7; TRBD2 agrees at 11 bases. Trimming took 7 bases from V and 6 from J; bases not matched to a gene: 8. CDR1 and CDR2 (germline): MNHNY, SVGAGI (reference sequence). The CDR3 loop spans 14 amino acids. CDR3 nucleotide sequence: TGTGCCAGCACCCTAACTAGCGGGAGTTTCGAGCAGTACTTC. It is translated as CASTLTSGSFEQYF.